The 32 T cell receptor beta chains reported below all come from one sample, sequenced in a study of T cells after posttransplantation cyclophosphamide. Generated by immunoSEQ multiplex PCR, the TCRdb table keeps only in-frame clones and is missing some. Of 34,000 or so clones listed, roughly 91% were seen once; the top ten hold approximately 0.098%. Cells defined as naive were viable CD3+CD4+ or CD3+CD8+ and CCR7+CD45RA+CD45RO-CD95-CD27+CD28+. The sequenced material came from naive CD4+ T cells sorted from blood. The receptor source for this set is a man in his thirties or forties in good health and a related stem cell transplant donor.

The count of this clone is one. This chain joins TRBV5-1 and TRBJ1-1; D ambiguous. Germline lookup yields CDR1 SGHRS and CDR2 YFSETQ. Trimming took off 4 bases at V and 0 bases at J, with 10 bases between the two ends. The length of the CDR3 is 14 residues. DNA for the CDR3: TGCGCCAGCAGCCCAGGACTGATGAACACTGAAGCTTTCTTT. Translating it yields CASSPGLMNTEAFF.

CDR3 nucleotides: TGCGCCAGCAGCACTGGACAAACTAACTATGGCTACACCTTC. Residues: CASSTGQTNYGYTF. The chain links TRBV5-1 to TRBJ1-2; possibly TRBD1 for D (5 bases). The length of the CDR3 is 14 residues. The germline V gene has CDR1 SGHRS and CDR2 YFSETQ. V was clipped by 4 bases and J by 0 bases, with 10 bases between them.

This chain links TRBV29-1 with TRBJ1-1; 10 bases align to TRBD1. The CDR3 length is 14 residues. V lost 8 bases to trimming and J lost 4 bases; unmatched junction nucleotides: 10. CDR1 is SQVTM and CDR2 is ANQGSEA in the germline V gene. CDR3 in amino acids: CSTNTGTGVTEAFF. For the CDR3, the DNA is TGCAGCACAAACACCGGGACAGGGGTCACTGAAGCTTTCTTT.

This clone was counted a few times. The chain links TRBV19 to TRBJ2-7; D remains ambiguous. V lost 5 bases and J 5 bases, leaving 7 bases between the germline ends. The CDR3 is 11 amino acids. Germline CDR1 reads LNHDA; CDR2 reads SQIVND (reference sequence). CDR3 protein: CASSLPDEQYF. As DNA, the CDR3 is TGTGCCAGTAGTCTCCCAGACGAGCAGTACTTC.

Comment on this clone: Other DNA variants within this sample encode the same CDR3. V gene TRBV5-4 combines with J gene TRBJ1-3, with 8 bases lining up with TRBD1. Germline CDR1 reads SGHNT; CDR2 reads YYREEE (reference sequence). J was trimmed by 5 bases and V by 4 bases; bases with no gene match: 5. The CDR3 loop spans 14 amino acids. The CDR3 region has the DNA TGTGCCAGCAGCCCTGGACAGGGACGAAACACCATATATTTT. Its translation: CASSPGQGRNTIYF.

This chain connects TRBV5-5 to TRBJ2-5; 8 bases match TRBD1. Trimming removed 6 bases from V and 2 bases from J; junction bases left unmatched: 12. CDR1 and CDR2 (germline): SGHKS, YYEKEE (reference sequence). The CDR3 sequence is 16 residues long. DNA for the CDR3: TGTGCCAGCATATTGGAGGGCAGGGGGCTTCAAGAGACCCAGTACTTC. The encoded protein is CASILEGRGLQETQYF.

The rearrangement links TRBV9 to TRBJ2-3; 7 bases align to TRBD2. The CDR3 is 14 residues long. Trimming took 4 bases from V and 7 from J; bases not matched to a gene: 9. Per the germline V gene, CDR1 is SGDLS and CDR2 is YYNGEE. DNA of the CDR3: TGTGCCAGCAGCCCCCTGGGACTACTCAATACGCAGTATTTT. Amino acid sequence: CASSPLGLLNTQYF.

This sequence joins TRBV18 and TRBJ2-7, with 8 bases that match TRBD1. With V trimmed by 5 bases and J by 5 bases, 5 bases remained unmatched. The CDR3 runs 13 residues. From germline, CDR1 is KGHSH and CDR2 LQKENI. CDR3 nucleotide sequence: TGTGCCAGCTCATACACAGGGGGAGACGAGCAGTACTTC. Translation: CASSYTGGDEQYF.

The chain recombines TRBV6-5 with TRBJ2-3, with a possible D match to TRBD2 (6 bases). The V and J ends lost 0 bases and 4 bases respectively, with 11 bases between them. Per the germline V gene, CDR1 is MNHEY and CDR2 is SVGAGI. The CDR3 is 15 amino acids. CDR3 bases: TGTGCCAGCAGTTACTCGGGCAGGAGGGCAGATACGCAGTATTTT. The encoded protein is CASSYSGRRADTQYF.

This clone was seen a few times. This sequence joins TRBV2 and TRBJ1-6; possibly TRBD1 for D (6 bases). CDR1 and CDR2 (germline): SNHLY, FYNNEI. Between the trimmed V and J ends, which lost 7 bases and 8 bases, there was a span of 21 bases. The CDR3 extends over 16 amino acids. The CDR3 nucleotides are TGTGCCAGCACCGTGGGGGGGGCCGCCCTTGATTCACCCCTCCACTTT. This translates into CASTVGGAALDSPLHF.

This clone was counted a single time. The chain carries TRBV4-3 and TRBJ1-2; TRBD1 matches 7 bases. CDR1 LGHNA and CDR2 YSLEER come from the germline V gene. The CDR3 has 16 residues. Losses at the gene ends were 1 base for V and 4 bases for J; bases not matched to a gene: 9. The CDR3 reads CASSQGFTGVTYGYTF. DNA of the CDR3: TGCGCCAGCAGCCAAGGGTTCACAGGGGTTACCTATGGCTACACCTTC.

On this clone itself: Compared with germline, one end of the junction differs, possibly owing to a read error. Within the sample, other DNA sequences also encode this same CDR3. CDR3 bases: TGTGCCAGCAGCTTAGTATCGGTCAGGGATAATTCCCCCCTCCACTTT. This sequence encodes CASSLVSVRDNSPLHF. The chain employs TRBV7-6 and TRBJ1-6, with a tentative D call TRBD1 (5 bases). Germline-derived CDR1 and CDR2 are SGHVS and FNYEAQ. CDR3 length: 16 amino acids.

This chain connects TRBV11-2 to TRBJ1-4; D not resolved. V was cut by 5 bases and J by 1 base, with 8 bases left in between. The CDR3 contains 14 residues. CDR1 SGHAT and CDR2 FQNNGV come from the germline V gene. CDR3 coding DNA: TGTGCCAGCAGCCATCTCAGAACTAATGAAAAACTGTTTTTT. Translation gives CASSHLRTNEKLFF.

The chain combines TRBV19 with TRBJ2-1; 7 bases map to TRBD1. The length of the CDR3 is 16 residues. The junction had 19 bases not matched to a gene; V was cut back by 7 bases and J by 10 bases. The germline CDR1 and CDR2 sequences are LNHDA and SQIVND (reference sequence). Here the CDR3 reads CASTLQGQRGQGEQFF. CDR3 DNA: TGTGCCAGTACCCTTCAGGGGCAGAGGGGGCAAGGAGAGCAGTTCTTC.

The chain links TRBV19 to TRBJ1-5, with D tentatively TRBD1 (5 bases). The CDR3 sequence is 13 residues long. CDR1 and CDR2 (germline): LNHDA, SQIVND (reference sequence). Trimming removed 7 bases at V and 5 bases at J, with 12 bases between. CDR3 DNA: TGTGCCAGTACCCGGGGGGGTTATCAGCCCCAGCATTTT. It encodes CASTRGGYQPQHF.

The chain carries TRBV28 and TRBJ1-6, with 7 nucleotides matching TRBD1. Germline values: CDR1 MDHEN, CDR2 SYDVKM. The CDR3 spans 16 residues. J lost 6 bases, V lost 3 bases, and 8 bases had no gene match. The DNA for the CDR3 is TGTGCCAGCAGTTTGTCACAGGGGATGAGTAATTCACCCCTCCACTTT. As protein: CASSLSQGMSNSPLHF.

This clone appeared a few times. V gene TRBV6-1 combines with J gene TRBJ1-2; D remains unclear. Germline-derived CDR1 and CDR2 are MNHNS and SASEGT. Trimming pared 3 bases from V and 8 bases from J, leaving 10 bases between. CDR3 length equals 12 residues. CDR3 DNA: TGTGCCAGCAGTGACTACGGAGGGGGCTACACCTTC. Translated, it gives CASSDYGGGYTF.

Regarding this clone: One end of the junction varies from germline; a read error may be responsible. The J gene is TRBJ1-5, the V gene TRBV28; unclear D gene. The CDR3 is 14 amino acids. Germline CDR1 is MDHEN and CDR2 is SYDVKM. CDR3 nucleotide sequence: TGTGCCATCGCTGACACCCTAAGCAACCAGCCCCAGCATTTT. This sequence encodes CAIADTLSNQPQHF.

This chain connects TRBV4-1 to TRBJ2-1; D unclear. Germline V gives CDR1 MGHRA, CDR2 YSYEKL. CDR3 length: 14 residues. Trimming took off 4 bases at V and 4 bases at J, with 11 bases between the two ends. CDR3 nucleotide sequence: TGCGCCAGCAGCCCATTACGGTTGTACAATGAGCAGTTCTTC. The encoded protein is CASSPLRLYNEQFF.

This CDR3 reads CASSGGQSYEQYF. The CDR3 nucleotides read TGTGCCAGCAGTGGGGGACAGTCCTACGAGCAGTACTTC. This chain connects TRBV6-1 to TRBJ2-7; TRBD1 matches 7 bases. CDR1 and CDR2 (germline): MNHNS, SASEGT. With 4 bases clipped from V and 1 base from J, the junction kept 1 base outside the gene matches. There are 13 residues in the CDR3.

The rearrangement joins TRBV28 to TRBJ2-5, with D maybe TRBD2 (5 bases). This CDR3 is built from 12 residues. Trimming shortened V by 5 bases and J by 5 bases, and 9 bases separated the two germline ends. Germline V gene sequence: CDR1 MDHEN, CDR2 SYDVKM. CDR3 sequence: CASSTSWETQYF. The CDR3 nucleotides are TGTGCCAGCAGTACTAGTTGGGAGACCCAGTACTTC.

As regards this clone: A read error may produce the germline difference seen at one junction end. Other DNA sequences of this sample code for an identical CDR3. The rearrangement joins TRBV28 to TRBJ1-6; TRBD1 agrees at 9 bases. This CDR3 has 15 residues. Germline V gene data show CDR1 as MDHEN and CDR2 as SYDVKM. The CDR3 sequence is CASSLGQGTNSPLHF. CDR3 coding DNA: TGTGCCAGCAGTTTGGGACAGGGTACCAATTCCCCCCTCCACTTT.

The genes are TRBV7-9 and TRBJ2-4, with TRBD1 matching 7 bases. V dropped 3 bases and J dropped 0; count of bases not matched to a gene: 8. Germline V CDR1 and CDR2: SEHNR, FQNEAQ (reference sequence). The length of the CDR3 is 17 residues. CDR3 in amino acids: CASSFGQADLAKNIQYF. CDR3 DNA: TGTGCCAGCAGCTTCGGACAGGCAGATCTAGCCAAAAACATTCAGTACTTC.

The rearrangement uses TRBV6-5 and TRBJ1-6; 9 nucleotides align to TRBD1. With V trimmed by 2 bases and J by 8 bases, 1 base remained unmatched. Germline CDR1 reads MNHEY; CDR2 reads SVGAGI. The CDR3 sequence is 14 residues long. The chain's CDR3 is CASSYRDRDSPLHF. CDR3 DNA sequence: TGTGCCAGCAGTTACCGGGACAGGGATTCACCCCTCCACTTT.

V is TRBV19 and J is TRBJ2-6; D gene unclear. The CDR3 loop spans 16 amino acids. V was pared by 2 bases and J by 2 bases, with 10 bases between. Germline V gene sequence: CDR1 LNHDA, CDR2 SQIVND (reference sequence). CDR3 amino acids: CASSIQVRPGANVLTF. The CDR3 region has the DNA TGTGCCAGTAGTATACAGGTCCGTCCTGGGGCCAACGTCCTGACTTTC.

The chain combines TRBV14 with TRBJ1-6; possibly TRBD1 for D (6 bases). The CDR3 is made up of 13 amino acids. V lost 4 bases, J lost 17 bases, and 18 bases lay in between. Per the germline V gene, CDR1 is SGHDN and CDR2 is FVKESK. The CDR3 is CASSLKRDTTFHF. DNA for the CDR3: TGTGCCAGCAGCCTTAAACGGGACACTACTTTCCACTTT.

This clone turned up a few times. This chain links TRBV27 with TRBJ1-4; D remains ambiguous. The CDR3 runs 13 residues. CDR1 MNHEY and CDR2 SMNVEV come from the germline V gene (reference sequence). Deletions cut 3 bases from V and 1 base from J, with 3 bases between. CDR3 residues: CASSFGTNEKLFF. CDR3 in DNA: TGTGCCAGCAGTTTCGGAACTAATGAAAAACTGTTTTTT.

V usage is TRBV6-5 and J usage is TRBJ2-5, with 8 bases matching TRBD2. Trimming cost V 8 bases and J 5 bases; bases outside gene matches: 10. Germline V gives CDR1 MNHEY, CDR2 SVGAGI. This CDR3 is 14 amino acids long. The CDR3 DNA reads as TGTGCCAGCGCCGGGACTAGGAAGAGGGAGACCCAGTACTTC. Translating it yields CASAGTRKRETQYF.

This chain uses TRBV19 with TRBJ1-2; 8 bases are a match to TRBD1. Losses at the gene ends were 5 bases for V and 6 bases for J; bases not matched to a gene: 8. This CDR3 is 14 amino acids long. CDR1 and CDR2 (germline): LNHDA, SQIVND (reference sequence). The CDR3 nucleotides read TGTGCCAGTAGTCCCAGACAGGGGATCAATGGCTACACCTTC. It encodes CASSPRQGINGYTF.

The chain uses TRBV7-9 and TRBJ1-3; 9 bases map to TRBD1. CDR3 size: 17 residues. The germline gives CDR1 SEHNR, CDR2 FQNEAQ (reference sequence). The junction had 8 bases not matched to a gene; V was cut back by 5 bases and J by 0 bases. The CDR3 protein is CASSQYRGPSSGNTIYF. CDR3 in DNA: TGTGCCAGCAGCCAATACAGGGGGCCCAGCTCTGGAAACACCATATATTTT. The variable domain in full, completed from reference TRBV7-9 and TRBJ1-3, reads DTGVSQNPRHKITKRGQNVTFRCDPISEHNRLYWYRQTLGQGPEFLTYFQNEAQLEKSRLLSDRFSAERPKGSFSTLEIQRTEQGDSAMYLCASSQYRGPSSGNTIYFGEGSWLTVV.

As to this clone: Germline and junction disagree at one end, which may indicate a read error. The chain joins TRBV5-6 to TRBJ1-3; a weak D match, TRBD1 (6 bases). The germline V gene encodes CDR1 SGHDT and CDR2 YYEEEE. This CDR3 has 15 amino acids. The CDR3 nucleotides read TGTGCCAGCAGCTTGACGGGGGGCTCTGAAAACACCATATATTTT. Translating it yields CASSLTGGSENTIYF.

In its sample, this clone was seen a few times. This chain links TRBV2 with TRBJ1-2; D uncertain. CDR3 length: 11 amino acids. The V gene's germline CDR1 is SNHLY and CDR2 FYNNEI. V lost 6 bases, J lost 8 bases, and 10 bases lay in between. CDR3 DNA: TGTGCCAGCAGGCCAGACTGGGGCTACACCTTC. This gives the protein CASRPDWGYTF.